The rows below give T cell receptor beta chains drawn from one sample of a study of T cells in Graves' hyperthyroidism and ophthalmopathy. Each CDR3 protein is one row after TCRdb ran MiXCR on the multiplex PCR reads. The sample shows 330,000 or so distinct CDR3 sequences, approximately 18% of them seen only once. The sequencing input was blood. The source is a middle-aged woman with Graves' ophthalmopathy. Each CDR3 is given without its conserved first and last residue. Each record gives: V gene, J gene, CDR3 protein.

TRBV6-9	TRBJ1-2	ASSSQGEHGYT
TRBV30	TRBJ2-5	ARGLAGGAQETQY
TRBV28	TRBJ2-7	ATGRVYEQY
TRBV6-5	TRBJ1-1	ASSYYGPNTEAF
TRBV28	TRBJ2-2	ASTTGQGRSTGELF
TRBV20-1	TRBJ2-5	SAVDRQETQY
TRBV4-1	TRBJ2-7	ASSQVASGSRGDEQY
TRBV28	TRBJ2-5	ASRVPGGETQY
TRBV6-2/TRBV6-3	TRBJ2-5	ASSPPWSGETQY
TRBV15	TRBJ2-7	ASTSQEVSYEQY
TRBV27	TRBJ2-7	ASSLFPTGVPAYEQY
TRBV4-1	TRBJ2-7	ASSQDKAGIYEQY
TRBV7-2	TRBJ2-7	ASSPRPTDSYEQY
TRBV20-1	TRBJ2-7	SLGQPYEQY
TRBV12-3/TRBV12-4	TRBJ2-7	ASSKRQGILYEQY
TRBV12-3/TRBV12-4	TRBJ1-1	ASSPGTGHTEAF
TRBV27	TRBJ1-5	ASSSQDSNQPQH
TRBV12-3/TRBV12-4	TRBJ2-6	ASLAPSSGANVLT
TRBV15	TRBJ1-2	ATSRDRGTASFGYT
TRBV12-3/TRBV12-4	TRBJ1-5	ASSLRGGGNQPQH
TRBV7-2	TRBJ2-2	ASSFRFVTGELF
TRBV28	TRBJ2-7	ASTPGTGDEQY
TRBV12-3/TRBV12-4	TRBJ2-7	ASSPDSARNEQY
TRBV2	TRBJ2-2	ASSGLAGKNTGELF
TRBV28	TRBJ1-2	ASSRQGGPPGYT
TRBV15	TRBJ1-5	ATSSIKGGFRNQPQH
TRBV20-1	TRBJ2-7	SAYRGSSYEQY
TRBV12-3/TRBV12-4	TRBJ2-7	ASSPGREGEQY
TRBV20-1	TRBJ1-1	SARDRGQGVAEAF
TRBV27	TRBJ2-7	ASSFLTPYEQY
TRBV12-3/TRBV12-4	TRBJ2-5	ASSTGHSAETQY
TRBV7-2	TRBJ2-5	ASSLYRGPETQY
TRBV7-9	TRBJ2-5	ASSKTGGSSQETQY
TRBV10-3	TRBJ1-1	AITEYRGGTEAF
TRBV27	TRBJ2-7	ASSLNSPLADYEQY
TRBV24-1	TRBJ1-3	ATSDSSDYGSGNTIY
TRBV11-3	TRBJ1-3	ASSLGIWKFGRKSGNTIY
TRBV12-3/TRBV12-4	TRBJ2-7	ASSLRRYYEQY
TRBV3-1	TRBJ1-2	ASSQFAGEGYGYT
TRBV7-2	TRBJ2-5	ASSQDVRDQETQY
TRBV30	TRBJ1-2	AWSVTGPYGYT
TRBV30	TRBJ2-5	AWSAWKIRDRLGTQY
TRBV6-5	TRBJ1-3	ASSYSNSVESGNTIY
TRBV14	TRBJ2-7	ASSPGGGGDVAGDSSHEQY
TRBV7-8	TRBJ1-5	ASSLWGQAVQRDQPQH
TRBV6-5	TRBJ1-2	ASSSLVNYGYN
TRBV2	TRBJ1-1	ASSYLPGTGEGEAF
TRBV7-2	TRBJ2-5	ASSVNGGDLETQY
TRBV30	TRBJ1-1	AWCKGGDTEAF
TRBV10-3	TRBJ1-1	AAASQGAVNTEAF
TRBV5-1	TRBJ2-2	ASSSGTSGIKNPLGELF
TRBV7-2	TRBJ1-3	ASSLLQTGNTIY
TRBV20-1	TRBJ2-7	STAQAKDFYEQY
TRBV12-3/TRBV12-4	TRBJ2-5	ASSLVLRQGQETQY
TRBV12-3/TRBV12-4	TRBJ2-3	ASSLGAGNTDTQY
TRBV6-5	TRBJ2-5	ASRTLAGVEETQY
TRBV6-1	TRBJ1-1	ASSETQGVTEAF
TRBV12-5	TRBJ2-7	ASGSTPYEQY
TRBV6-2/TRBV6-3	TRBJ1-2	ASSYSWTYGYT
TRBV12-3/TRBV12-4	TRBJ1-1	ASSPGGGTEAF